These 22 T cell receptor beta chains originate from one sample sequenced in a study of cytomegalovirus exposure and HLA in healthy donors. The PCR had 60 Vbeta and 13 Jbeta primers. Clones were sequenced by immunoSEQ multiplex PCR, and TCRdb holds only the in-frame ones, with some missing. The data hold more than 150,000 clones, with 80% observed a single time. Sequenced input: PBMCs. Receptors were obtained from a boy aged 5 to 17 in good health and CMV-seronegative.

The CDR3 bases are TGTGCCAGTACTTTCCTGGGACAGGGGAGAACTGAAGCTTTCTTT. It specifies CASTFLGQGRTEAFF. This sequence joins TRBV19 and TRBJ1-1, with TRBD1 identical over 10 bases. The trim removed 7 bases at V and 5 bases at J, leaving 10 bases unmatched. The CDR3 is 15 residues long. Germline assignment: CDR1 LNHDA and CDR2 SQIVND (reference sequence). The full variable domain, in which reference TRBV19 and TRBJ1-1 provide the parts outside the CDR3, is DGGITQSPKYLFRKEGQNVTLSCEQNLNHDAMYWYRQDPGQGLRLIYYSQIVNDFQKGDIAEGYSVSREKKESFPLTVTSAQKNPTAFYLCASTFLGQGRTEAFFGQGTRLTVV.

The chain combines TRBV7-3 with TRBJ2-5; TRBD1 might be the D (6 bases). The CDR3 covers 14 residues. Between the trimmed V and J ends, which lost 0 bases and 5 bases, there was a span of 10 bases. The germline gives CDR1 SGHTA, CDR2 FQGTGA. CDR3 DNA: TGTGCCAGCAGCTTAACAGGGGGTGAGGAGACCCAGTACTTC. Its protein is CASSLTGGEETQYF.

This clone has just a few counts. V gene TRBV15 combines with J gene TRBJ1-5; D uncertain. In germline, CDR1 is LNHNV, CDR2 YYDKDF (reference sequence). This CDR3 contains 18 residues. Between the trimmed V and J ends, which lost 0 bases and 0 bases, there was a span of 15 bases. As DNA, the CDR3 is TGTGCCACCAGCAGAGATCCCGGTCAGGCGGGTAGCAATCAGCCCCAGCATTTT. Amino acid sequence: CATSRDPGQAGSNQPQHF.

This sequence joins TRBV10-3 and TRBJ1-6; D gene unclear. Germline V gene sequence: CDR1 ENHRY, CDR2 SYGVKD. Trimming took off 6 bases at V and 5 bases at J, with 20 bases between the two ends. The CDR3 extends over 17 amino acids. Here the CDR3 DNA reads TGTGCCATCAGCGACCGGGATATGCCTATACATAATTCACCCCTCCACTTT. Translating gives CAISDRDMPIHNSPLHF.

This clone was seen a handful of times. V and J are TRBV19 and TRBJ1-1; 7 bases agree with TRBD1. The germline gives CDR1 LNHDA, CDR2 SQIVND (reference sequence). The CDR3 has 13 amino acids. J lost 3 bases, V lost 7 bases, and 5 bases had no gene match. The CDR3 bases are TGTGCCAGTAAAACAGGGGTGGACACTGAAGCTTTCTTT. It is translated as CASKTGVDTEAFF.

V is TRBV6-1 and J is TRBJ2-1; 7 nucleotides line up with TRBD2. CDR3 length equals 14 residues. Germline V CDR1 and CDR2: MNHNS, SASEGT. With 4 bases clipped from V and 5 bases from J, the junction kept 5 bases outside the gene matches. CDR3 coding DNA: TGTGCCAGCAGTGTGGAGCGGGACCACAATGAGCAGTTCTTC. It encodes CASSVERDHNEQFF.

The V call is TRBV6-1, the J call TRBJ2-2; the match to TRBD1 covers 7 bases. Germline CDR1 MNHNS, CDR2 SASEGT. CDR3 length: 13 amino acids. Losses at the gene ends were 8 bases for V and 4 bases for J; bases not matched to a gene: 4. CDR3 DNA sequence: TGTGCCAGCTCCCGGGACAGCACCGGGGAGCTGTTTTTT. Protein sequence: CASSRDSTGELFF.

V usage is TRBV5-1 and J usage is TRBJ2-7; TRBD1 aligns across 10 bases. CDR1 and CDR2 from the germline V gene are SGHRS and YFSETQ. Unmatched junction bases numbered 14, after V lost 4 bases and J lost 7 bases. CDR3 length: 16 amino acids. Here the CDR3 DNA reads TGCGCCAGCAGCCGCGAGGCCCGGGACAGGGGTGGGGAGCAGTACTTC. Its translation: CASSREARDRGGEQYF.

The chain links TRBV10-3 to TRBJ1-1; a possible D gene is TRBD1 (6 bases). Germline CDR1 is ENHRY and CDR2 is SYGVKD. The CDR3 covers 16 residues. V lost 11 bases and J 1 base, leaving 23 bases between the germline ends. CDR3 loop: CASEGEGYMPNTEAFF. CDR3 nucleotide sequence: TGTGCCTCCGAGGGGGAGGGCTATATGCCGAACACTGAAGCTTTCTTT.

This sequence joins TRBV5-4 and TRBJ1-6; the D gene is possibly TRBD1 (5 bases). Germline values: CDR1 SGHNT, CDR2 YYREEE (reference sequence). Trimming left V 3 bases short and J 7 bases short, with 14 bases between. CDR3 length equals 15 residues. CDR3 protein: CASSSPGGSNSPLHF. CDR3 DNA: TGTGCCAGCAGCTCACCGGGGGGATCAAATTCACCCCTCCACTTT.

The V call is TRBV9, the J call TRBJ2-2; 7 positions match TRBD2. This CDR3 has 13 residues. The J segment lost 2 bases and the V segment lost 6 bases, leaving 1 base of the junction unmatched. Germline CDR1 reads SGDLS; CDR2 reads YYNGEE. In nucleotides, the CDR3 is TGTGCCAGCAAGCGGGGCAACACCGGGGAGCTGTTTTTT. Protein product: CASKRGNTGELFF.

The chain has TRBV5-4 and TRBJ2-7; D might be TRBD1 (6 bases). The CDR3 spans 11 residues. CDR1 SGHNT and CDR2 YYREEE come from the germline V gene (reference sequence). The ends were cut back, 10 bases at V and 6 bases at J, with 14 bases in the middle. The CDR3 region is CAFQQGREQYF. The DNA of the CDR3 is TGTGCCTTTCAACAGGGCCGCGAGCAGTACTTC.

The genes are TRBV9 and TRBJ1-4; maybe TRBD1 (5 bases). The CDR3 extends over 20 amino acids. The germline V gene encodes CDR1 SGDLS and CDR2 YYNGEE. The ends were cut back, 0 bases at V and 1 base at J, with 22 bases in the middle. The CDR3 sequence is CASSVEGPVRPRKTNEKLFF. The CDR3 DNA sequence: TGTGCCAGCAGCGTAGAGGGGCCGGTGCGGCCACGGAAAACTAATGAAAAACTGTTTTTT.

The gene calls are TRBV30 and TRBJ1-1; TRBD1 might be the D (6 bases). V dropped 0 bases and J dropped 4 bases, with 15 bases sitting between them. This CDR3 has 15 residues. Germline assignment: CDR1 GTSNPN and CDR2 SVGIG (reference sequence). The CDR3, as DNA: TGTGCCTGGAGTGTACGTGGGGGGGCCCTCACTGAAGCTTTCTTT. Encoded protein: CAWSVRGGALTEAFF.

In the case of this clone: Other DNA sequences in the same sample also yield this CDR3. The V and J genes are TRBV6-1 and TRBJ1-4, with 10 bases lining up with TRBD1. V was pared by 2 bases and J by 8 bases, with 5 bases of the junction left unmatched. This CDR3 contains 15 residues. Germline CDR1 is MNHNS and CDR2 is SASEGT. The CDR3 DNA reads as TGTGCCAGCAGTGAATTGGGACAGGGGAAGGAAAAACTGTTTTTT. Translation gives CASSELGQGKEKLFF.

The chain joins TRBV18 to TRBJ2-3; 12 bases align to TRBD2. Germline CDR1 and CDR2: KGHSH and LQKENI. The CDR3 runs to 15 residues. The ends lost 4 bases at V and 3 bases at J; junction bases unmatched: 2. In DNA form, the CDR3 reads TGTGCCAGCTCACGTCTAGCGGGAGGGACAGATACGCAGTATTTT. As protein: CASSRLAGGTDTQYF.

The chain couples TRBV5-6 to TRBJ2-1, with TRBD2 matching 11 bases. The length of the CDR3 is 17 residues. V gave up 3 bases and J gave up 6 bases; unmatched junction bases: 11. In germline, CDR1 is SGHDT, CDR2 YYEEEE. CDR3 amino acids: CASSSLLAGGPINEQFF. CDR3 sequence (DNA): TGTGCCAGCAGCTCTCTATTAGCGGGAGGGCCAATCAATGAGCAGTTCTTC.

J is TRBJ2-1 and V is TRBV6-5; 12 nucleotides align to TRBD2. J was trimmed by 10 bases and V by 5 bases; bases with no gene match: 9. Germline-derived CDR1 and CDR2 are MNHEY and SVGAGI. The CDR3 consists of 15 residues. CDR3 amino acids: CASSTASGRAHEQFF. In DNA, the CDR3 is TGTGCCAGCAGTACGGCTAGCGGGAGGGCTCACGAGCAGTTCTTC.

The chain joins TRBV6-5 to TRBJ2-1; a weak D match, TRBD1 (6 bases). The CDR3 length is 15 residues. Looked up from germline, CDR1 is MNHEY and CDR2 is SVGAGI. The ends were cut back, 5 bases at V and 6 bases at J, with 17 bases in the middle. The CDR3 reads CASSPRGARGNEQFF. The CDR3 DNA reads TGTGCCAGCAGTCCCAGGGGAGCCCGGGGCAATGAGCAGTTCTTC.

The rearrangement joins TRBV28 to TRBJ1-4, with no clear D. This CDR3 comprises 12 residues. The germline V and J ends were trimmed by 6 bases and 3 bases, with 5 bases remaining between them. CDR1 is MDHEN, CDR2 SYDVKM, per germline. For the CDR3, the DNA is TGTGCCAGCAGGTCTCCTAATGAAAAACTGTTTTTT. Residues: CASRSPNEKLFF.

This clone has a single count. CDR3 in DNA: TGTGCCAGCAGCCCGTGGGGCGGCAGGAGCACTGAAGCTTTCTTT. This sequence encodes CASSPWGGRSTEAFF. The V gene is TRBV11-3, the J gene TRBJ1-1, with D perhaps TRBD1 (5 bases). From germline, CDR1 is SGHNT and CDR2 YENEEA. The CDR3 extends over 15 amino acids. V was cut by 5 bases and J by 4 bases, with 17 bases left in between.

The rearrangement joins TRBV2 to TRBJ2-7, with 9 bases that match TRBD1. V lost 10 bases to trimming and J lost 6 bases; unmatched junction nucleotides: 4. In germline, CDR1 is SNHLY, CDR2 FYNNEI. CDR3 length: 11 residues. CDR3 region: CAMMTGGEQYF. The CDR3 DNA reads TGTGCCATGATGACAGGGGGCGAGCAGTACTTC. Supplemented by reference TRBV2 and TRBJ2-7, the full variable domain reads EPEVTQTPSHQVTQMGQEVILRCVPISNHLYFYWYRQILGQKVEFLVSFYNNEISEKSEIFDDQFSVERPDGSNFTLKIRSTKLEDSAMYFCAMMTGGEQYFGPGTRLTVT.